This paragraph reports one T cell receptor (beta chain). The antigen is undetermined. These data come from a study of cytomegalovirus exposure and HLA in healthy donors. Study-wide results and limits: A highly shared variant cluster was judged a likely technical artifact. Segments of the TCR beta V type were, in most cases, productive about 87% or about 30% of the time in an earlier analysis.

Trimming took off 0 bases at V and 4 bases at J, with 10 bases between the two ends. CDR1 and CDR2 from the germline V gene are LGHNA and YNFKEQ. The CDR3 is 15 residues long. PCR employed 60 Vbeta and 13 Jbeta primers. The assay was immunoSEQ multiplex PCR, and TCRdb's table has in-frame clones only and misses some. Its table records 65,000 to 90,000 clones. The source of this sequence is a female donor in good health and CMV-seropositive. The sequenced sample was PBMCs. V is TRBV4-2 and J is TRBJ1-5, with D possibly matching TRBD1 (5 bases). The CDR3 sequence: CASSQDDGGNQPQHF. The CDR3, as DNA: TGTGCCAGCAGCCAAGATGACGGGGGAAATCAGCCCCAGCATTTT.